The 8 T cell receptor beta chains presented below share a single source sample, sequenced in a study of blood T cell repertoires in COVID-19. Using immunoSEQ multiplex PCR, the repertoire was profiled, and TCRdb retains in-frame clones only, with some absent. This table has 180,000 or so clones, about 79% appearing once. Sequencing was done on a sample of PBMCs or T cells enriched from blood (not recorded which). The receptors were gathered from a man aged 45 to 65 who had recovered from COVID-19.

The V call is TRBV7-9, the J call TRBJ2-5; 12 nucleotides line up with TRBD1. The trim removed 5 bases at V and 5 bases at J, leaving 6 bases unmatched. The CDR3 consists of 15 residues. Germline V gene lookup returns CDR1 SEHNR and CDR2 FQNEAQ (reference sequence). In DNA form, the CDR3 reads TGTGCCAGCAGCCCGGGACAGGGGGCTTCTGAGACCCAGTACTTC. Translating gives CASSPGQGASETQYF.

CDR3 protein: CASSSSGERQETQYF. Here the CDR3 DNA reads TGCGCCAGCAGCTCGTCAGGGGAGAGGCAAGAGACCCAGTACTTC. This chain links TRBV5-1 with TRBJ2-5; a weak D match, TRBD1 (6 bases). Per the germline V gene, CDR1 is SGHRS and CDR2 is YFSETQ. CDR3 length: 15 residues. The V end was cut by 3 bases, the J end by 2 bases, with 14 bases between.

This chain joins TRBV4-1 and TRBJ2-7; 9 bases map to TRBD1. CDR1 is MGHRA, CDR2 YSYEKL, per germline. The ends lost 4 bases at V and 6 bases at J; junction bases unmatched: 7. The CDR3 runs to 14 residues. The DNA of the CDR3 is TGCGCCAGCAGCCCCGGGACAGGGAAAGGCGAGCAGTACTTC. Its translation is CASSPGTGKGEQYF.

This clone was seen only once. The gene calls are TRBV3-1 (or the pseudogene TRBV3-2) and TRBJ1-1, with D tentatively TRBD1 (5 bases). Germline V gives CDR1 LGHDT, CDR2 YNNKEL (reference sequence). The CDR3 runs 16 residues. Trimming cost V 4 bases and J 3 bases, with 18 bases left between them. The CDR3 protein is CASSPGGWGSDTEAFF. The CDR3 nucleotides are TGTGCCAGCAGCCCGGGGGGTTGGGGTTCGGACACTGAAGCTTTCTTT.

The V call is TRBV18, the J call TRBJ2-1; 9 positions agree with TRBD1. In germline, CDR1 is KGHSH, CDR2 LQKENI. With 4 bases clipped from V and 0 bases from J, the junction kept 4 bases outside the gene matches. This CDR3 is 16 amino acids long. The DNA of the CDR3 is TGTGCCAGCTCACGGGACAGGGCGAGCTCCTACAATGAGCAGTTCTTC. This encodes CASSRDRASSYNEQFF.

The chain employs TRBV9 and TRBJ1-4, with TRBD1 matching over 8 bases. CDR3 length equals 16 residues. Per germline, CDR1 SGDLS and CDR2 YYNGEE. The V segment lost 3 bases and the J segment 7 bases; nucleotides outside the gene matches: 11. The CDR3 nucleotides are TGTGCCAGCAGCGCAACCACCGGGACAGGCAGTGAAAAACTGTTTTTT. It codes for CASSATTGTGSEKLFF.

The CDR3 coding sequence is TGTGCCAGCAGCCAAGCCGGGGATAACTATGGCTACACCTTC. This encodes CASSQAGDNYGYTF. The V call is TRBV3-1 (or the pseudogene TRBV3-2), the J call TRBJ1-2; D remains unclear. This CDR3 has 14 amino acids. V lost 1 base and J lost 1, with 7 bases in between. The V gene's germline CDR1 is LGHDT and CDR2 YNNKEL (reference sequence).

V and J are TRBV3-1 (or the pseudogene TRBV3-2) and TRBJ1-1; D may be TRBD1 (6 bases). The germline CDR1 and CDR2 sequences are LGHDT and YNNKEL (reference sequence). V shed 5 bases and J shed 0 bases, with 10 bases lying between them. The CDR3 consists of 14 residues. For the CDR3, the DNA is TGTGCCAGCAGCGTGGACAGTTTGAACACTGAAGCTTTCTTT. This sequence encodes CASSVDSLNTEAFF.